A few counts support the clone carrying this T cell receptor beta chain. This entry belongs to a study of blood T cell repertoires in COVID-19. Study context: Acute-phase and convalescent COVID-19 samples originated in the United States, Italy and Spain. Sources were T cells, B-cell-depleted T cells, or PBMCs; the material itself was cDNA or gDNA.

As handled by the study authors: Estimated nucleated cell counts came from reference gene primer amplification. The data were produced by immunoSEQ multiplex PCR, yet TCRdb's version contains in-frame clones alone and is incomplete. V and J calls and clone size are as listed in that table; D and trimming were resolved from the DNA. The table shows about 42,000 clones, with around four fifths occurring only once. This CDR3 has 17 amino acids. Looked up from germline, CDR1 is SGHNT and CDR2 is YYREEE (reference sequence). Trimming took 0 bases from V and 1 from J, leaving 14 bases between them. The specimen was peripheral blood. The origin of this receptor is a man between 45 and 60 years old with active COVID-19. The chain is built from TRBV5-4 and TRBJ2-1; maybe TRBD2 (6 bases). The DNA for the CDR3 is TGTGCCAGCAGCTTGGCTGGCTCCCGGGGGTCCTACAATGAGCAGTTCTTC. Encoded protein: CASSLAGSRGSYNEQFF.